The clone carrying this TCR beta chain appeared a few times. Selection for sequencing was limited to patients who had shown CD8+CD57+ cell expansion by flow cytometry. This sample stems from a study of CD8+CD57+ T cells in acquired aplastic anemia. The CDR3 is 16 residues long. Losses at the gene ends were 2 bases for V and 0 bases for J; bases not matched to a gene: 2. Germline CDR1 reads KGHDR; CDR2 reads SFDVKD. CDR3 and TCR beta VDJ profiling relied on genomic DNA as the template. MiXCR, run by TCRdb on the reads, gives a single entry per CDR3 protein. The table has roughly 100,000 distinct CDR3 sequences, roughly two thirds seen once.

The sequencing input was sorted CD4+, CD8+, or CD8+CD57+ T cells (not recorded which) from PBMCs. The genes are TRBV24-1 and TRBJ2-2; 7 bases fit TRBD1. This TCR was recovered from a human donor with aplastic anemia. The CDR3 region is CATSDWGTANTGELFF. Here the CDR3 DNA reads TGTGCCACCAGTGATTGGGGGACAGCGAACACCGGGGAGCTGTTTTTT.